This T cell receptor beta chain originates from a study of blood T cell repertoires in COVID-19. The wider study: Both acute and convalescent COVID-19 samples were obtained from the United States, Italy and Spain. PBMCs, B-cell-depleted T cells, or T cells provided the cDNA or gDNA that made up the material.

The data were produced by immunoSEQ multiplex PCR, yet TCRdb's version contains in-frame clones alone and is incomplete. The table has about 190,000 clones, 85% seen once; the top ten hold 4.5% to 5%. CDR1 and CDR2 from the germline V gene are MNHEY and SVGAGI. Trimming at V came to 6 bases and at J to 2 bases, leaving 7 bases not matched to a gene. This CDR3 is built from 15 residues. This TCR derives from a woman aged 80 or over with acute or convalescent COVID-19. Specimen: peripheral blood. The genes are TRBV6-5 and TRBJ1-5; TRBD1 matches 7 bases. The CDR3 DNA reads TGTGCCAGCAGACGGACAGGTATAGGCAATCAGCCCCAGCATTTT. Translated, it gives CASRRTGIGNQPQHF.